These T cell receptor beta chains were read from a single sample in a study of human T cells and chemical hapten exposure. From the RACE reads, TCRdb called clonotypes with MiXCR, one entry per CDR3 protein. The table lists more than 300,000 distinct CDR3 sequences, less than 6.5% of them singletons. This material consisted of whole blood, taken in connection with sensitization to the hapten diphenylcyclopropenone (DPC). The receptors come from a woman aged 50 to 60 with alopecia areata. Some clones in this sample may be carry-over from other donors' samples. CDR3s include the opening cysteine and the closing phenylalanine or tryptophan. Fields, in order: CDR3 length, J gene, clone size, D gene, V gene, CDR3 protein, CDR3 DNA. D genes are given only for firm matches. Clone size, where shown, is once, few, many, or a class for clones that have expanded.

12 | TRBJ2-3 | few | - | TRBV27 | CASSSRLDTQYF | TGTGCCAGCAGTTCCAGGTTAGATACGCAGTATTTT
14 | TRBJ2-3 | many | TRBD2 | TRBV29-1 | CSVEWQGGTDTQYF | TGCAGCGTTGAGTGGCAGGGAGGGACAGATACGCAGTATTTT
15 | TRBJ2-3 | many | - | TRBV29-1 | CSVEDLGGLTDTQYF | TGCAGCGTTGAAGATTTAGGGGGACTCACAGATACGCAGTATTTT
13 | TRBJ2-2 | many | - | TRBV14 | CASSQVGSGELFF | TGTGCCAGCAGCCAAGTCGGATCCGGGGAGCTGTTTTTT
13 | TRBJ1-1 | - | - | TRBV4-3 | CASSQRGGSEAFF | TGCGCCAGCAGCCAACGGGGCGGCAGCGAAGCTTTCTTT
14 | TRBJ1-2 | many | TRBD1 | TRBV5-6 | CASGLTGGGYGYTF | TGTGCCAGCGGACTCACAGGGGGCGGCTATGGCTACACCTTC
13 | TRBJ2-5 | few | - | TRBV2 | CASRYREMETQYF | TGTGCCAGCAGGTACAGGGAGATGGAGACCCAGTACTTC
12 | TRBJ2-7 | few | - | TRBV29-1 | CSVAEGAYEQYF | TGCAGCGTTGCGGAGGGGGCCTACGAGCAGTACTTC
15 | TRBJ2-7 | few | TRBD1 | TRBV5-4 | CASSFPGQGSLEQYF | TGTGCCAGCAGCTTTCCGGGACAGGGATCCCTAGAGCAGTACTTC
16 | TRBJ1-2 | many | TRBD1 | TRBV30 | CAWTDMPRQGTYGYTF | TGTGCCTGGACCGATATGCCCCGACAGGGGACCTATGGCTACACCTTC
18 | TRBJ2-1 | many | - | TRBV19 | CASSGSGLITLSYNEQFF | TGTGCCAGTAGTGGATCGGGACTGATCACCCTCTCCTACAATGAGCAGTTCTTC
12 | TRBJ2-7 | few | - | TRBV6-6 | CASSYPQGEQYF | TGTGCCAGCAGTTACCCTCAGGGCGAGCAGTACTTC
12 | TRBJ1-2 | few | - | TRBV6-5 | CATHYYREGYTF | TGTGCCACTCACTACTACAGGGAAGGCTACACCTTC
14 | TRBJ2-1 | many | TRBD2 | TRBV29-1 | CSVGGRTPHNEQFF | TGCAGCGTCGGCGGGAGAACCCCCCACAATGAGCAGTTCTTC
12 | TRBJ2-1 | many | - | TRBV12-3/TRBV12-4 | CASSSSGPEQFF | TGTGCCAGCAGCTCCTCCGGCCCCGAGCAGTTCTTC
13 | TRBJ2-5 | few | TRBD2 | TRBV28 | CASSPGLAGTQYF | TGTGCCAGCAGTCCCGGACTAGCGGGGACCCAGTACTTC
15 | TRBJ2-5 | many | TRBD2 | TRBV6-6 | CASSPLAGGPKTQYF | TGTGCCAGCAGCCCGTTAGCGGGGGGGCCGAAGACCCAGTACTTC
16 | TRBJ2-1 | many | TRBD2 | TRBV7-6 | CASSLGASGSYNEQFF | TGTGCCAGCAGCTTGGGGGCGAGCGGGAGCTACAATGAGCAGTTCTTC
13 | TRBJ2-3 | many | - | TRBV27 | CASSFREKDTQYF | TGTGCCAGCAGTTTCCGGGAGAAAGATACGCAGTATTTT
14 | TRBJ2-5 | - | - | TRBV11-2 | CASSLGRPQETQYF | TGTGCCAGCAGCCTGGGACGACCCCAAGAGACCCAGTACTTC
14 | TRBJ1-2 | many | - | TRBV7-9 | CASSSQLGTYGYTF | TGTGCCAGCAGCTCCCAGCTAGGCACTTATGGCTACACCTTC
12 | TRBJ2-7 | few | - | TRBV28 | CASSIAAYEQYF | TGTGCCAGCAGCATTGCCGCCTACGAGCAGTACTTC
15 | TRBJ2-1 | many | - | TRBV20-1 | CSASGTPDGNNEQFF | TGCAGTGCTAGCGGGACGCCGGACGGGAACAATGAGCAGTTCTTC
17 | TRBJ1-5 | - | - | TRBV18 | CASSPQATVDSNQPQHF | TGTGCCAGCTCACCACAAGCGACGGTCGATAGCAATCAGCCCCAGCATTTT
16 | TRBJ2-3 | few | - | TRBV7-8 | CASSLGAGSKSDTQYF | TGTGCCAGCAGCTTGGGTGCGGGTTCTAAGTCAGATACGCAGTATTTT
16 | TRBJ2-5 | many | - | TRBV7-8 | CASSRYPGAAPETQYF | TGTGCCAGCAGCCGTTACCCAGGGGCCGCCCCAGAGACCCAGTACTTC
15 | TRBJ1-6 | - | TRBD1 | TRBV5-1 | CASSLGNRGNSPLHF | TGCGCCAGCAGCTTGGGGAACAGGGGGAATTCACCCCTCCACTTT
14 | TRBJ2-5 | few | TRBD1 | TRBV7-9 | CASSLQGAGETQYF | TGTGCCAGCAGCTTACAGGGGGCAGGGGAGACCCAGTACTTC
13 | TRBJ1-2 | many | TRBD1 | TRBV28 | CASRKDRAYGYTF | TGTGCCAGCAGGAAGGACAGGGCCTATGGCTACACCTTC
16 | TRBJ1-2 | - | - | TRBV5-1 | CASSGPLQGPSSGYTF | TGCGCCAGCAGCGGGCCCTTACAGGGCCCGAGCAGTGGCTACACCTTC
15 | TRBJ1-5 | few | TRBD1 | TRBV4-1 | CASSQGTGPNQPQHF | TGCGCCAGCAGCCAGGGGACAGGACCTAATCAGCCCCAGCATTTT
15 | TRBJ2-7 | - | TRBD2 | TRBV29-1 | CSVEGGAGGSYEQYF | TGCAGCGTTGAAGGAGGAGCGGGGGGGAGCTACGAGCAGTACTTC
14 | TRBJ2-5 | - | - | TRBV5-1 | CASSGGTLEETQYF | TGCGCCAGCAGCGGCGGGACACTTGAGGAGACCCAGTACTTC
14 | TRBJ2-7 | few | - | TRBV11-2 | CASSLSGAAYEQYF | TGTGCCAGCAGCTTATCCGGGGCTGCCTACGAGCAGTACTTC
16 | TRBJ1-1 | few | TRBD1 | TRBV7-8 | CASSLTPGGLNTEAFF | TGTGCCAGCAGCTTAACCCCAGGGGGCTTGAACACTGAAGCTTTCTTT
12 | TRBJ2-1 | many | - | TRBV6-2/TRBV6-3 | CASSTYYNEQFF | TGTGCCAGCAGTACATACTACAATGAGCAGTTCTTC
14 | TRBJ2-7 | - | - | TRBV28 | CASSPMRPPYEQYF | TGTGCCAGCAGTCCCATGAGACCGCCTTACGAGCAGTACTTC
16 | TRBJ2-3 | many | TRBD2 | TRBV5-1 | CASSLFGAGGADTQYF | TGCGCCAGCAGCTTGTTTGGAGCGGGAGGCGCAGATACGCAGTATTTT
15 | TRBJ1-5 | many | TRBD1 | TRBV6-5 | CASSYGTGLNQPQHF | TGTGCCAGCAGTTATGGGACAGGTCTAAATCAGCCCCAGCATTTT
13 | TRBJ2-7 | few | - | TRBV12-3/TRBV12-4 | CASRPTGGYEQYF | TGTGCCAGCAGACCGACAGGCGGTTACGAGCAGTACTTC
15 | TRBJ2-7 | many | TRBD2 | TRBV9 | CASSVDPGGTYEQYF | TGTGCCAGCAGCGTAGATCCCGGGGGGACGTACGAGCAGTACTTC
17 | TRBJ2-4 | many | TRBD1 | TRBV28 | CASGTYRDRGSKNIQYF | TGTGCCAGCGGGACTTACCGGGACAGGGGTTCCAAAAACATTCAGTACTTC
13 | TRBJ1-5 | few | - | TRBV25-1 | CASSAGEGQPQHF | TGTGCCAGCAGTGCAGGGGAGGGTCAGCCCCAGCATTTT
13 | TRBJ2-1 | many | - | TRBV20-1 | CSTTPNSYNEQFF | TGCAGTACGACCCCGAACTCCTACAATGAGCAGTTCTTC
16 | TRBJ2-3 | many | - | TRBV6-6 | CASSTSAPGGPSLQYF | TGTGCCAGCAGTACGAGCGCCCCCGGAGGGCCGAGTCTACAGTATTTT